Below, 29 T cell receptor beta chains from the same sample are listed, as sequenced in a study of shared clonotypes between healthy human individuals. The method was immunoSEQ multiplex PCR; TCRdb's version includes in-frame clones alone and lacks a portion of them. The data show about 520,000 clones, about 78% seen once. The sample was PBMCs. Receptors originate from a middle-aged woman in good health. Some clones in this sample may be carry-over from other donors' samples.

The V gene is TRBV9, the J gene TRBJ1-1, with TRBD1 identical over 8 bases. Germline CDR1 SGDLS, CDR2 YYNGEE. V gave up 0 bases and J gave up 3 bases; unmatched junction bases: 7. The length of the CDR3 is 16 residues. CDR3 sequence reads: CASSVAAGGRYTEAFF. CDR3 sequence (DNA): TGTGCCAGCAGCGTAGCGGCAGGGGGCCGGTACACTGAAGCTTTCTTT.

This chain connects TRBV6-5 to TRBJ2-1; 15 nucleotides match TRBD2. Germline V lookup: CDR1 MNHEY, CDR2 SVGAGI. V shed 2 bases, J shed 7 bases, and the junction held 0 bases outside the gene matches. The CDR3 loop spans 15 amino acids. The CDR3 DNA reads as TGTGCCAGCAGTTACGGGACTAGCGGGAGGAATGAGCAGTTCTTC. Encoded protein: CASSYGTSGRNEQFF.

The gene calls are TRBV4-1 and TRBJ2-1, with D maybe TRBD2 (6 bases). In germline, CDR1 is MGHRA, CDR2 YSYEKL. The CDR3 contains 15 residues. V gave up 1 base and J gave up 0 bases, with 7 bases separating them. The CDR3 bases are TGCGCCAGCAGCCAAGGACTAGTCTCCTACAATGAGCAGTTCTTC. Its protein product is CASSQGLVSYNEQFF.

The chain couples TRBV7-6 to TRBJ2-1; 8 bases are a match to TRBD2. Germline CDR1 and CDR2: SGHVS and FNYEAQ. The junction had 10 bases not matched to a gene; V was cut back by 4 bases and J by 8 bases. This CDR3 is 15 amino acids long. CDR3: CASSSGLGRTDEQFF. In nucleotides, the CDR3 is TGTGCCAGCAGCTCGGGACTAGGCCGGACGGATGAGCAGTTCTTC. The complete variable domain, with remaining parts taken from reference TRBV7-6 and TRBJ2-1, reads GAGVSQSPRYKVTKRGQDVALRCDPISGHVSLYWYRQALGQGPEFLTYFNYEAQQDKSGLPNDRFSAERPEGSISTLTIQRTEQRDSAMYRCASSSGLGRTDEQFFGPGTRLTVL.

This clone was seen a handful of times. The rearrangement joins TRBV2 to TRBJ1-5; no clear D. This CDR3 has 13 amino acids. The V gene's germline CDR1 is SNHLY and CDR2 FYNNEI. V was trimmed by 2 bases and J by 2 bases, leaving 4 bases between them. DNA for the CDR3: TGTGCCAGCAGTGAAACAGGCAATCAGCCCCAGCATTTT. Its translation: CASSETGNQPQHF.

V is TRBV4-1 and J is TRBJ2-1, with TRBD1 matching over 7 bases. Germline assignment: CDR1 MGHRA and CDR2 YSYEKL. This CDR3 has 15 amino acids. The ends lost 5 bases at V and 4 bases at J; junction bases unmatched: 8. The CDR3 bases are TGCGCCAGCAGCTACAGACAGGGCACGTACAATGAGCAGTTCTTC. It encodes CASSYRQGTYNEQFF.

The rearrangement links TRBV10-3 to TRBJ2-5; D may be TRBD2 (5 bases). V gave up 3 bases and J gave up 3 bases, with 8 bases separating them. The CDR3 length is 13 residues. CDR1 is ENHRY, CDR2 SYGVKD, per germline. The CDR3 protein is CAISDRGEETQYF. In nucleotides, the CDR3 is TGTGCCATCAGTGACCGGGGAGAAGAGACCCAGTACTTC.

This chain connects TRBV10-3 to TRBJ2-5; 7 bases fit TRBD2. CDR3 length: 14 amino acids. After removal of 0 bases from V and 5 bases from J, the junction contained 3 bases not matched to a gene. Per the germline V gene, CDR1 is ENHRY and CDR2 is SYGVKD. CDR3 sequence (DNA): TGTGCCATCAGTGAGTCGAGGGAGGGTGAGACCCAGTACTTC. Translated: CAISESREGETQYF.

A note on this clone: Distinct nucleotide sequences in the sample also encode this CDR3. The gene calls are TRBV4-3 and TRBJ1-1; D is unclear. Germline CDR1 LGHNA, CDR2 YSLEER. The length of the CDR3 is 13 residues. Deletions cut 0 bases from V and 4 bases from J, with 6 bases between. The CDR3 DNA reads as TGCGCCAGCAGCCAAGATCTATCCACTGAAGCTTTCTTT. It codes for CASSQDLSTEAFF.

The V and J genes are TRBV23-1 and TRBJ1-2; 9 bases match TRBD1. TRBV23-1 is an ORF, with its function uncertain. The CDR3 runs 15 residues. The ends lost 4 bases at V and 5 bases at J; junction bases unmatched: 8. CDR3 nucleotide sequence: TGCGCCAGCAGTCCCGAAACAGGGGGCAGGTATGGCTACACCTTC. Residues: CASSPETGGRYGYTF.

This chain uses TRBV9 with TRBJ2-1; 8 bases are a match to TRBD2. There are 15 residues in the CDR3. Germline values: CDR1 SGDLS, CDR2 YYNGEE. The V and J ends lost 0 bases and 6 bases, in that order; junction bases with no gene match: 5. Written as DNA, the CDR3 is TGTGCCAGCAGCGTAGGGAGCGGGAGAGGCAATGAGCAGTTCTTC. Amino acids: CASSVGSGRGNEQFF.

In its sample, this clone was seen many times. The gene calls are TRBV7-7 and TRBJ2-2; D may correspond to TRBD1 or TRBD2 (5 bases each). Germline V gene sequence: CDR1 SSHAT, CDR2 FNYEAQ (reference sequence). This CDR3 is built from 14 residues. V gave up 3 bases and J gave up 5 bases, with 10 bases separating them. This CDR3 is CASSFRDGTGELFF. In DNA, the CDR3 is TGTGCCAGCAGCTTCAGGGACGGGACCGGGGAGCTGTTTTTT.

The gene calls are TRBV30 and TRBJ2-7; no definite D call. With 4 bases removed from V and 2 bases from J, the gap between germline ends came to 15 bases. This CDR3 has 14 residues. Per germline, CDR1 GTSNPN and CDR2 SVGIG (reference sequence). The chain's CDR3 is CAWNRPDWTYEQYF. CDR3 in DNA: TGTGCCTGGAACCGGCCAGATTGGACCTACGAGCAGTACTTC.

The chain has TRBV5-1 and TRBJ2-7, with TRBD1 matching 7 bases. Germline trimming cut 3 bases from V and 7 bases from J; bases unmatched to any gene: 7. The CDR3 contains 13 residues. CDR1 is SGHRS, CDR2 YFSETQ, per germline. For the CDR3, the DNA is TGCGCCAGCAGCTCACAGGGGTTGAGGGAGCAGTACTTC. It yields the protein CASSSQGLREQYF.

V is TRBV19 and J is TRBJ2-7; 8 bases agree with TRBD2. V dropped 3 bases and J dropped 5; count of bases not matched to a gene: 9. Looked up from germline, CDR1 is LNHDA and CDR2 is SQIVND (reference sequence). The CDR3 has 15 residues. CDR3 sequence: CASSMGSGSGHEQYF. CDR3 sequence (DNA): TGTGCCAGTAGTATGGGGAGCGGGAGCGGCCACGAGCAGTACTTC.

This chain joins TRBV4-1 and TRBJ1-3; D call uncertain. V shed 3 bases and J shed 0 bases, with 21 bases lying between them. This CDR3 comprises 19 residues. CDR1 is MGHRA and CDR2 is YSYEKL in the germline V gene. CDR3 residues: CASSHPTQLTGSSGNTIYF. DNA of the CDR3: TGCGCCAGCAGCCATCCTACCCAGCTCACCGGGAGCTCTGGAAACACCATATATTTT.

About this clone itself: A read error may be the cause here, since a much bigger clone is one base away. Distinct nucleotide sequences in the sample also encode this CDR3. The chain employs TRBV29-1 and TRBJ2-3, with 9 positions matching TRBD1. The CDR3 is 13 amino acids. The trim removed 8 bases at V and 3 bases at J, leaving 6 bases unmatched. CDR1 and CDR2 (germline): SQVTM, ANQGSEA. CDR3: CSSRTGVTDTQYF. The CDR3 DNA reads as TGCAGCTCCCGGACAGGGGTTACAGATACGCAGTATTTT.

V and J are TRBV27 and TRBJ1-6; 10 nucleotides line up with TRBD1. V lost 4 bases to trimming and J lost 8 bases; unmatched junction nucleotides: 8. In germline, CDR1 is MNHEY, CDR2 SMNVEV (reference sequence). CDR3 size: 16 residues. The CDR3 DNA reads TGTGCCAGCAGTTCGGGACAGGGGAAAAGGGATTCACCCCTCCACTTT. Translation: CASSSGQGKRDSPLHF.

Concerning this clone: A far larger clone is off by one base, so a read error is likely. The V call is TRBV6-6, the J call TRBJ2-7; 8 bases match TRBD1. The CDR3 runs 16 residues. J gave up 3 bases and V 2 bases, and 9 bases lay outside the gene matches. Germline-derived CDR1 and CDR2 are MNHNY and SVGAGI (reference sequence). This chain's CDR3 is CASSYPSTGASYEQYF. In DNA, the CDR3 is TGTGCCAGCAGTTACCCCTCGACAGGGGCTAGCTACGAGCAGTACTTC.

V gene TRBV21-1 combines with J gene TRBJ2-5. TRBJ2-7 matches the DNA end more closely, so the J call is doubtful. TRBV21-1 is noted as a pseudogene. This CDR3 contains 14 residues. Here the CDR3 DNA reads TGTGCCAGCAGCAAAGTCAAGGGTCCCTACGAGCAGTACTTC. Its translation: CASSKVKGPYEQYF.

CDR3 DNA sequence: TGTGCCAGCAGCGTGGCGGGGATAGACACAGATACGCAGTATTTT. Its translation is CASSVAGIDTDTQYF. J is TRBJ2-3 and V is TRBV9; maybe TRBD2 (6 bases). The V gene's germline CDR1 is SGDLS and CDR2 YYNGEE. The CDR3 covers 15 residues. The V gene lost 2 bases and the J gene lost 2 bases, with 12 bases spanning the gap.

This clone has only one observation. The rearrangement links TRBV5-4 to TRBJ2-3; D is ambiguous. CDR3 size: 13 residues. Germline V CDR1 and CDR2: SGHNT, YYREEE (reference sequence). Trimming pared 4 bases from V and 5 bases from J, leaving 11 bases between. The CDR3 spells CASSPLGVDTQYF. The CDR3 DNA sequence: TGTGCCAGCAGCCCGCTCGGTGTAGATACGCAGTATTTT.

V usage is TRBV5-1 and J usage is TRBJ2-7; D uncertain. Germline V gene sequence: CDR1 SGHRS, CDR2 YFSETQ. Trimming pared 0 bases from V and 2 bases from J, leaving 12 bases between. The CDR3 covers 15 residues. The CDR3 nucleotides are TGCGCCAGCAGCTTGGATGTGACTCCTCCCTACGAGCAGTACTTC. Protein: CASSLDVTPPYEQYF. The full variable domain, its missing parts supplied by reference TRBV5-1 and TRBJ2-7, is KAGVTQTPRYLIKTRGQQVTLSCSPISGHRSVSWYQQTPGQGLQFLFEYFSETQRNKGNFPGRFSGRQFSNSRSEMNVSTLELGDSALYLCASSLDVTPPYEQYFGPGTRLTVT.

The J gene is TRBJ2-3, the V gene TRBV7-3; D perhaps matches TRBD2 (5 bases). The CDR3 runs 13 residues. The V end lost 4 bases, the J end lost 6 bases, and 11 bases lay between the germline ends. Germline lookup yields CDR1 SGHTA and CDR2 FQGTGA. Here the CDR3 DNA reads TGTGCCAGCAGCTCGGGATTTGGCGATACGCAGTATTTT. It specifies CASSSGFGDTQYF.

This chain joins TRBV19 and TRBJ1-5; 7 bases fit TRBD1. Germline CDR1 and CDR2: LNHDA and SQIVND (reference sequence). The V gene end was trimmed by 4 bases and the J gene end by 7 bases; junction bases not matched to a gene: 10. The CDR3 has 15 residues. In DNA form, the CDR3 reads TGTGCCAGTAGTACCGACAGGGTAGGACAACAGCCCCAGCATTTT. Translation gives CASSTDRVGQQPQHF. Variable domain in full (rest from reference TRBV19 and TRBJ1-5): DGGITQSPKYLFRKEGQNVTLSCEQNLNHDAMYWYRQDPGQGLRLIYYSQIVNDFQKGDIAEGYSVSREKKESFPLTVTSAQKNPTAFYLCASSTDRVGQQPQHFGDGTRLSIL.

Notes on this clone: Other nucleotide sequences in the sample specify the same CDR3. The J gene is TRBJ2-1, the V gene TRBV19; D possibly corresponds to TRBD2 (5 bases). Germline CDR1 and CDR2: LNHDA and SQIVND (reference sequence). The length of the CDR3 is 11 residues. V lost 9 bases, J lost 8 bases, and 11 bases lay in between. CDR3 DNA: TGTGCCAGCGATCGAGGGTATGAGCAGTTCTTC. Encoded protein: CASDRGYEQFF.

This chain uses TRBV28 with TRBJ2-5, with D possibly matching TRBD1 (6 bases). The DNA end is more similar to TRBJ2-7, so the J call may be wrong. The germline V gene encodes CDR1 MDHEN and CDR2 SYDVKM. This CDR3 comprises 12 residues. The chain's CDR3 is CATFGQSYEQYF. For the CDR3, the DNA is TGTGCCACCTTCGGACAGTCCTACGAGCAGTACTTC.

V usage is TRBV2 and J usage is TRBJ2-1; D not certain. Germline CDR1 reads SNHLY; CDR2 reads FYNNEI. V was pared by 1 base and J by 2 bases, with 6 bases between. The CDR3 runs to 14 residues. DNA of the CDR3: TGTGCCAGCAGTGAAGTGGGTCCCTACAATGAGCAGTTCTTC. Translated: CASSEVGPYNEQFF.

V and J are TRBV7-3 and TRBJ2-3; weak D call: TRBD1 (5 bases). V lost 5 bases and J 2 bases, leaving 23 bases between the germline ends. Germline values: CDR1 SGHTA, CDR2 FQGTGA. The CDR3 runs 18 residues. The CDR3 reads CASSPGRLGRPDTDTQYF. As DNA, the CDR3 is TGTGCCAGCAGCCCAGGGCGGCTAGGCCGCCCCGACACAGATACGCAGTATTTT.